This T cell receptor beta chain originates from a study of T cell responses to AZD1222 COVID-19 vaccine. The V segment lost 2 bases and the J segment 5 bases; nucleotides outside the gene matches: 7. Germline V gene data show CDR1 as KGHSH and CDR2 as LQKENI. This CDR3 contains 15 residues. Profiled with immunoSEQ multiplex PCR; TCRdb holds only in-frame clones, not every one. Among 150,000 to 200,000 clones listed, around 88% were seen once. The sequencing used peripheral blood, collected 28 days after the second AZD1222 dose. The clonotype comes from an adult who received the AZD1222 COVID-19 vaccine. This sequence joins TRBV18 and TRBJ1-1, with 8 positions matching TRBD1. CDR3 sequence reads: CASSPLTGVRTEAFF. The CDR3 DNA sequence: TGTGCCAGCTCACCATTGACAGGGGTAAGAACTGAAGCTTTCTTT. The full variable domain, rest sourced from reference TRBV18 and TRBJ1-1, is NAGVMQNPRHLVRRRGQEARLRCSPMKGHSHVYWYRQLPEEGLKFMVYLQKENIIDESGMPKERFSAEFPKEGPSILRIQQVVRGDSAAYFCASSPLTGVRTEAFFGQGTRLTVV.